Shown below are 5 T cell receptor beta chains from a single sample sequenced in a study of vaccination effects on CD4 cells after COVID-19. Some clones are missing from TCRdb's copy, which holds only in-frame ones; the method was immunoSEQ multiplex PCR. The table includes fewer than 85,000 clones, around 79% detected once. Their antigens remain unidentified. Ahead of sequencing, the ViraFEST assay grew antigen-specific CD4+ T cells using viral peptide pools. On roughly day 10 of culture, CD4+ T cells were separated out. None of the vaccinated had previously contracted SARS-CoV-2, and their nucleocapsid antibodies tested negative. The starting material was CD4+ T cells from PBMCs cultured with SARS-CoV-2 spike peptides, obtained before COVID-19 vaccination. Every receptor here comes from a human donor who received a COVID-19 vaccine.

This chain uses TRBV6-5 with TRBJ1-1; 8 bases align to TRBD1. Looked up from germline, CDR1 is MNHEY and CDR2 is SVGAGI. The J segment lost 6 bases and the V segment lost 4 bases, leaving 10 bases of the junction unmatched. This CDR3 spans 15 amino acids. The CDR3 spells CASSSTGAGFAEAFF. CDR3 nucleotides: TGTGCCAGCAGTTCGACAGGGGCCGGTTTCGCTGAAGCTTTCTTT.

The rearrangement links TRBV6-1 to TRBJ1-1, with D hard to call. CDR1 and CDR2 (germline): MNHNS, SASEGT. CDR3 length: 13 amino acids. V was trimmed by 6 bases and J by 4 bases, leaving 12 bases between them. In DNA, the CDR3 is TGTGCCAGCAGACATCTTCTAGGCACTGAAGCTTTCTTT. This translates into CASRHLLGTEAFF.

V is TRBV29-1 and J is TRBJ1-2, with D unclear. The V end was cut by 5 bases, the J end by 5 bases, with 15 bases between. The CDR3 spans 13 residues. The germline V gene has CDR1 SQVTM and CDR2 ANQGSEA. The CDR3 here is CSVFTPTEYGYTF. CDR3 DNA: TGCAGCGTTTTCACCCCCACAGAGTATGGCTACACCTTC.

Here the CDR3 DNA reads TGTGCCAGCAGCTTAGCGGCGGGGGGTGCAGATACGCAGTATTTT. It specifies CASSLAAGGADTQYF. The chain has TRBV7-6 and TRBJ2-3; TRBD2 matches 8 bases. The CDR3 runs to 15 residues. V trimming: 0 bases; J trimming: 4 bases; junction bases outside the gene matches: 3. Germline V gene lookup returns CDR1 SGHVS and CDR2 FNYEAQ.

The V and J genes are TRBV10-1 and TRBJ2-3, with D possibly being TRBD1 or TRBD2 (5 bases each). In germline, CDR1 is WNHNN, CDR2 SYGVQD (reference sequence). This CDR3 has 16 residues. V lost 3 bases to trimming and J lost 2 bases, with 15 bases between them. This chain's CDR3 is CASSDRGRGVTDTQYF. Written as DNA, the CDR3 is TGCGCCAGCAGTGATCGTGGTAGGGGAGTCACAGATACGCAGTATTTT.